The clone carrying this TCR beta chain was seen a few times. Its specificity is not known. TCRdb's copy holds only in-frame clones and misses some; the assay was immunoSEQ multiplex PCR. This table holds tens of thousands of clones, 80% to 90% found once. This sample was taken from a study of OX40 agonist ivuxolimab in advanced cancers. Across the whole study: Prior checkpoint blockade (anti-PD-1, anti-PD-L1 or anti-CTLA-4) was permitted; around 40% had it. Broader study findings: Expanded clones were, on average, more numerous among CD8+ T cells than CD4+. Dose levels from 0.1 to 3.0 mg/kg saw CD4+ and CD8+ blood T cells expand clonally by week 6.

Germline V gene data show CDR1 as WSHSY and CDR2 as SAAADI. The CDR3 loop spans 13 amino acids. V dropped 4 bases and J dropped 5 bases, with 10 bases sitting between them. The chain is built from TRBV10-2 and TRBJ2-3; D may be TRBD2 (6 bases). Sequences were derived from CD4+ or CD8+ T cells sorted from blood, sampled in a trial of the OX40 agonist ivuxolimab. The clonotype comes from an adult with an advanced solid tumor such as melanoma, head and neck, liver or kidney cancer. The CDR3, as DNA: TGCGCCAGCAGTGCCGCTAGCGTAGATACGCAGTATTTT. Amino acids: CASSAASVDTQYF.